The 14 T cell receptor beta chains presented below share a single source sample, sequenced in a study of blood T cells in healthy people across ages. A sample-barcoded 5' primer and a J-beta primer mix were used in a second PCR of roughly 6 to 11 cycles. One entry per CDR3 protein, called by TCRdb with MiXCR from the 5' RACE reads. This table has some 1,000,000 distinct CDR3 sequences, approximately 25% appearing once. These sequences were also reported in another study, on T cells of mothers and their children.

The material sequenced was blood. The origin of the receptors is a girl aged 2 to 9 in good health.

This clonotype appeared a few times. The chain links TRBV29-1 to TRBJ1-2; TRBD1 matches 7 bases. This CDR3 has 13 residues. The ends lost 5 bases at V and 4 bases at J; junction bases unmatched: 7. Germline values: CDR1 SQVTM, CDR2 ANQGSEA. CDR3 nucleotides: TGCAGCGTTTTAGCCGGGACAGCCTATGGCTACACCTTC. This encodes CSVLAGTAYGYTF.

The chain carries TRBV25-1 and TRBJ2-5, with no clear D. Looked up from germline, CDR1 is MGHDK and CDR2 is SYGVNS. The CDR3 totals 14 residues. V was pared by 3 bases and J by 3 bases, with 11 bases between. DNA of the CDR3: TGTGCCAGCAGTGAGCCTATTGAAGAAGAGACCCAGTACTTC. The encoded protein is CASSEPIEEETQYF.

This clonotype was detected a few times. The V gene is TRBV10-3, the J gene TRBJ2-3; D call uncertain. V lost 4 bases to trimming and J lost 7 bases, with 9 bases between them. CDR3 length: 12 residues. Germline CDR1 is ENHRY and CDR2 is SYGVKD. CDR3 nucleotides: TGTGCCATCAGTGGGGATCTCTATACGCAGTATTTT. It specifies CAISGDLYTQYF.

V usage is TRBV18 and J usage is TRBJ1-2; unclear D gene. The CDR3 covers 14 residues. The V and J ends lost 5 bases and 4 bases respectively, with 14 bases between them. Germline CDR1 reads KGHSH; CDR2 reads LQKENI. The CDR3 bases are TGTGCCAGCTCAGTAGGACCGGTCGGCTATGGCTACACCTTC. Its translation is CASSVGPVGYGYTF.

This clonotype turned up a few times. The rearrangement links TRBV27 to TRBJ2-1; D gene unclear. Between the trimmed V and J ends, which lost 7 bases and 5 bases, there was a span of 12 bases. Germline lookup yields CDR1 MNHEY and CDR2 SMNVEV (reference sequence). The CDR3 totals 13 residues. This CDR3 reads CASNPTVDNEQFF. CDR3 DNA: TGTGCCAGCAATCCGACGGTAGACAATGAGCAGTTCTTC.

This chain links TRBV7-9 with TRBJ2-5; the match to TRBD2 covers 9 bases. From germline, CDR1 is SEHNR and CDR2 FQNEAQ (reference sequence). CDR3 length: 13 residues. V trimming: 8 bases; J trimming: 5 bases; junction bases outside the gene matches: 6. CDR3 bases: TGTGCCAGCGAGTTAGCGGGAGAGGAGACCCAGTACTTC. This sequence encodes CASELAGEETQYF.

This clonotype has more than one count but fewer than ten. The chain uses TRBV3-1 and TRBJ2-3; weak D call: TRBD2 (5 bases). The CDR3 consists of 15 residues. With 5 bases removed from V and 6 bases from J, the gap between germline ends came to 18 bases. Germline-derived CDR1 and CDR2 are LGHDT and YNNKEL (reference sequence). CDR3 coding DNA: TGTGCCAGCAGCTTTGGACTTTCGAAAGGGGATACGCAGTATTTT. Translating gives CASSFGLSKGDTQYF.

This clonotype was detected only a few times. CDR3 DNA: TGCAGTGCCTTTAGGCTGGCAGGAGAAGCTTTCTTT. Translation gives CSAFRLAGEAFF. The genes are TRBV20-1 and TRBJ1-1; D ambiguous. The germline V gene has CDR1 DFQATT and CDR2 SNEGSKA (reference sequence). The CDR3 spans 12 residues. V dropped 6 bases and J dropped 8 bases, with 16 bases sitting between them.

This clonotype was picked up a small number of times. The rearrangement links TRBV12-3 or TRBV12-4 to TRBJ2-5; 8 bases are shared with TRBD1. Trimming took 7 bases from V and 2 from J; bases not matched to a gene: 3. CDR3 length equals 13 residues. The CDR3 loop reads CASKTGGQETQYF. CDR3 sequence (DNA): TGTGCCAGCAAAACAGGGGGGCAAGAGACCCAGTACTTC.

This rearrangement joins TRBV5-1 to TRBJ2-5, with 15 bases matching TRBD2. J lost 1 base, V lost 1 base, and 8 bases had no gene match. This CDR3 is 19 amino acids long. Germline values: CDR1 SGHRS, CDR2 YFSETQ. The CDR3 loop is CASSLTPGTSGGFQETQYF. As DNA, the CDR3 is TGCGCCAGCAGCTTGACGCCCGGGACTAGCGGGGGGTTCCAAGAGACCCAGTACTTC.

The rearrangement uses TRBV18 and TRBJ1-2, with 7 bases aligning to TRBD1. Germline trimming cut 3 bases from V and 4 bases from J; bases unmatched to any gene: 17. There are 18 residues in the CDR3. Per germline, CDR1 KGHSH and CDR2 LQKENI. CDR3 sequence: CASSPWDSEEGAFYGYTF. The CDR3 coding sequence is TGTGCCAGCTCACCCTGGGACAGCGAGGAGGGGGCCTTCTATGGCTACACCTTC. Variable domain in full (rest from reference TRBV18 and TRBJ1-2): NAGVMQNPRHLVRRRGQEARLRCSPMKGHSHVYWYRQLPEEGLKFMVYLQKENIIDESGMPKERFSAEFPKEGPSILRIQQVVRGDSAAYFCASSPWDSEEGAFYGYTFGSGTRLTVV.

The V gene is TRBV3-1, the J gene TRBJ2-5; 9 nucleotides match TRBD2. The V gene's germline CDR1 is LGHDT and CDR2 YNNKEL (reference sequence). The J segment lost 5 bases and the V segment lost 0 bases, leaving 4 bases of the junction unmatched. CDR3 length: 15 amino acids. The CDR3 region has the DNA TGTGCCAGCAGCCAAGATGGGACTAGCTTCGAGACCCAGTACTTC. The encoded protein is CASSQDGTSFETQYF.

The rearrangement uses TRBV7-2 and TRBJ2-3, with 7 bases matching TRBD2. V lost 6 bases, J lost 2 bases, and 11 bases stayed unmatched. This CDR3 contains 16 residues. The germline V gene encodes CDR1 SGHTA and CDR2 FQGNSA. The CDR3 DNA follows: TGTGCCAGCAGACAAACTAGCGTCTTGAACACAGATACGCAGTATTTT. Protein product: CASRQTSVLNTDTQYF. Drawing the rest from reference TRBV7-2 and TRBJ2-3, the complete variable domain is GAGVSQSPSNKVTEKGKDVELRCDPISGHTALYWYRQSLGQGLEFLIYFQGNSAPDKSGLPSDRFSAERTGGSVSTLTIQRTQQEDSAVYLCASRQTSVLNTDTQYFGPGTRLTVL.

This clonotype was detected only a few times. V usage is TRBV20-1 and J usage is TRBJ2-5, with 13 positions matching TRBD2. This CDR3 has 17 amino acids. The ends lost 3 bases at V and 5 bases at J; junction bases unmatched: 12. Germline CDR1 is DFQATT and CDR2 is SNEGSKA (reference sequence). The CDR3 nucleotides read TGCAGTGCTAGGAGTTTCGGGACTAGCGGGATAGGGGAGACCCAGTACTTC. Translating gives CSARSFGTSGIGETQYF.